Listed below are T cell receptor beta chains from one sample, sequenced in a study of shared clonotypes between healthy human individuals. Some clones are missing from TCRdb's copy, which holds only in-frame ones; the method was immunoSEQ multiplex PCR. The sample records 2 million to 2.5 million clones, approximately 94% being singletons. Input material: naive CD4+ T cells sorted from blood. These receptors were collected from a young man in good health. CDR3s include the opening cysteine and the closing phenylalanine or tryptophan. D genes are given only for firm matches. The size entry is marked missing in some rows and otherwise reads once, few, many or a size class.

>NA|TRBV15|NA|TRBJ2-1
TGTGCCACCAGCAGCGCTTGGGACAATGAGCAGTTCTTC
CATSSAWDNEQFF
>TRBD1|TRBV28|NA|TRBJ1-1
TGTGCCAGCAGGAGGACAGGGATGGGGTTGCGTAGCACTGAAGCTTTCTTT
CASRRTGMGLRSTEAFF
>NA|TRBV19|NA|TRBJ2-7
TGTGCCAGTAGTATCGCGATGACACGCTCCTACGAGCAGTACTTC
CASSIAMTRSYEQYF
>TRBD1|TRBV27|NA|TRBJ2-7
TGTGCCAGCAGTCAGGGACAGGGTAATGTGCAGTACTTC
CASSQGQGNVQYF
>NA|TRBV7-9|NA|TRBJ2-1
TGTGCCAGCAGCTCGACTAGGGGGTGGAATGAGCAGTTCTTC
CASSSTRGWNEQFF
>TRBD2|TRBV30|NA|TRBJ2-1
TGTGCCTGGACCCGGACTAGCGGCCTCTACAATGAGCAGTTCTTC
CAWTRTSGLYNEQFF
>TRBD1|TRBV25-1|NA|TRBJ1-5
TGTGCCAGCAGTAGTCCAGGGGGAGGACAGCCCCAGCATTTT
CASSSPGGGQPQHF
>NA|TRBV5-1|once|TRBJ1-1
TGCGCCAGCAGCTTGGGGTCGGGGGAAGGAACTGAAGCTTTCTTT
CASSLGSGEGTEAFF
>NA|TRBV30|NA|TRBJ2-7
TGTGCCTGGAGTGTACTTAAAGAGCAGTACTTC
CAWSVLKEQYF
>NA|TRBV10-3|NA|TRBJ1-3
TGTGCCATCAGTGAGCTGGGTCTGAGAGCCTCTGGAAACACCATATATTTT
CAISELGLRASGNTIYF
>TRBD2|TRBV5-6|NA|TRBJ2-3
TGTGCCAGCAGCAAGGGACTAGCGGGAGCCCCAGATACGCAGTATTTT
CASSKGLAGAPDTQYF
>NA|TRBV10-3|few|TRBJ1-5
TGTGCCATCAGTGAGTCGACGGGCAGGTATAATCAGCCCCAGCATTTT
CAISESTGRYNQPQHF
>NA|TRBV30|NA|TRBJ1-3
TGTGCCTGGAGTGCTGGGTTGGCTGGAAACACCATATATTTT
CAWSAGLAGNTIYF
>TRBD2|TRBV19|NA|TRBJ2-3
TGTGCCAGTAGTATAACTGTCGGGACTAGCATCACAGATACGCAGTATTTT
CASSITVGTSITDTQYF
>NA|TRBV10-3|NA|TRBJ1-2
TGTGCCATCAGCAAGCAGGGCGGAAAGAACACCTATGGCTACACCTTC
CAISKQGGKNTYGYTF
>NA|TRBV19|NA|TRBJ1-5
TGTGCCAGTAGTATCGCCGGGACGGGGAATCAGCCCCAGCATTTT
CASSIAGTGNQPQHF
>NA|TRBV28|NA|TRBJ2-1
TGTGCCAGCAGTCCACCGCCCGGCCCTTTGGGCTCCTACAATGAGCAGTTCTTC
CASSPPPGPLGSYNEQFF
>NA|TRBV30|NA|TRBJ2-3
TGTGCCTGGAGCACCGGGACCCAGGGAACAGATACGCAGTATTTT
CAWSTGTQGTDTQYF
>TRBD1|TRBV7-9|once|TRBJ2-7
TGTGCCAGCAGCTTAGTTTCCCGGGGACAGGGAGGGTACGAGCAGTACTTC
CASSLVSRGQGGYEQYF
>NA|TRBV30|once|TRBJ1-3
TGTGCCAGAAGCTCTGGAAACACCATATATTTT
CARSSGNTIYF
>NA|TRBV19|NA|TRBJ2-7
TGTGCCAGTAGTATAGATGGGGCCAGCTACGAGCAGTACTTC
CASSIDGASYEQYF
>NA|TRBV30|NA|TRBJ1-5
TGTGCCTGGAGTGTAGGGGGGCAGGGGAATCAGCCCCAGCATTTT
CAWSVGGQGNQPQHF
>TRBD1|TRBV5-4|NA|TRBJ2-3
TGTGCCAGCAGCTTACCGACAGGGAGCTTCACAGATACGCAGTATTTT
CASSLPTGSFTDTQYF
>NA|TRBV30|NA|TRBJ2-5
TGTGCCTGGAGGGGGGGGCCAGGGACCCAGTACTTC
CAWRGGPGTQYF
>NA|TRBV28|NA|TRBJ1-2
TGTGCCAGCAGTTTCACTGCTAGGGGGGGTAATGGCTACACCTTC
CASSFTARGGNGYTF
>TRBD2|TRBV5-1|NA|TRBJ2-7
TGCGCCAGCAGTGGCACTAGCGGCCACTACGAGCAGTACTTC
CASSGTSGHYEQYF
>NA|TRBV18|once|TRBJ2-2
TGTGCCAGCTCTGTGACAGACTTCACCGGGGAGCTGTTTTTT
CASSVTDFTGELFF
>TRBD1|TRBV6-1|NA|TRBJ2-7
TGTGCCAGCAGTGAAGGACCGACAGGGGCACCCTACGAGCAGTACTTC
CASSEGPTGAPYEQYF
>NA|TRBV29-1|NA|TRBJ1-3
TGCAGCGTTGACCGGGTTGGTGGAAACACCATATATTTT
CSVDRVGGNTIYF
>TRBD2|TRBV5-1|NA|TRBJ2-7
TGCGCCAGCAGCTTTAGACTAGCGGGCAGCTTCTCCTACGAGCAGTACTTC
CASSFRLAGSFSYEQYF
>TRBD1|TRBV6-1|NA|TRBJ1-5
TGTGCCAGCAGCGGGACAGGGGGCAGCCAGCCCCAGCATTTT
CASSGTGGSQPQHF
>NA|TRBV7-2|NA|TRBJ1-5
TGTGCCAGCAGCTTTAGGGACGGACCTCATCAGCCCCAGCATTTT
CASSFRDGPHQPQHF
>TRBD1|TRBV27|NA|TRBJ2-5
TGTGCCAGCAGTACCCGGACAGGGCCGGGATGGAATACCCAGTACTTC
CASSTRTGPGWNTQYF
>NA|TRBV11-2|NA|TRBJ1-1
TGTGCCAGCAGCTCTTTTGCGGGGGGAGGAGCTTTCTTT
CASSSFAGGGAFF
>NA|TRBV6-5|NA|TRBJ1-2
TGTGCCAGCAGTTACTCGCGGGGGAATGGCTACACCTTC
CASSYSRGNGYTF
>NA|TRBV5-1|NA|TRBJ1-6
TGCGCCAGCAGCGCGACCGCGAGCTCCTATAATTCACCCCTCCACTTT
CASSATASSYNSPLHF
>TRBD1|TRBV7-9|NA|TRBJ1-2
TGTGCCAGCAGCCGCCGGGACAGCTATGGCTACACCTTC
CASSRRDSYGYTF